This T cell receptor beta chain was sequenced in a study of STAT5B mutations in CD4+ large granular lymphocyte leukemia. Overall study findings and caveats: CD4-sorted patient repertoires seemed more clonal than healthy CD4+ repertoires. 8/27 top patient clones versus 2/35 control clones were TRBV06-family. No patients shared main leukemic clonotypes, though approximately 26% appeared at low frequency elsewhere.

The germline gives CDR1 SGHDT, CDR2 YYEEEE. The CDR3 length is 16 residues. V was trimmed by 0 bases and J by 2 bases, leaving 11 bases between them. As to this clone: The antigen remains undetermined.

Method: immunoSEQ multiplex PCR; TCRdb's copy keeps in-frame clones and lacks some. The sample shows about 40,000 clones, about 81% of them seen only once. This TCR came from a human donor in good health. The rearrangement links TRBV5-6 to TRBJ2-2; unclear D gene. The material sequenced was CD4+ T cells from blood buffy coats. CDR3 bases: TGTGCCAGCAGCTTGGCGGCCAGAGAAAACACCGGGGAGCTGTTTTTT. It is translated as CASSLAARENTGELFF.